The 2 T cell receptor beta chains in this list originate from one sample, sequenced in a study of CD8 T cells in Susac syndrome. Reverse transcription of roughly 0.5 to 1 ug RNA used random hexamers. One entry per CDR3 protein, called by TCRdb with MiXCR from the immunoSEQ multiplex PCR reads. The table lists about 76,000 distinct CDR3 sequences, 90% to 95% of them singletons. The sample comprised CD8+ T cells from PBMCs. Receptors originate from a human donor with multiple sclerosis.

The chain employs TRBV5-4 and TRBJ2-1, with 9 bases matching TRBD2. This CDR3 comprises 14 residues. J was trimmed by 7 bases and V by 0 bases; bases with no gene match: 2. Germline V gives CDR1 SGHNT, CDR2 YYREEE (reference sequence). This CDR3 is CASSLGGGANEQFF. The CDR3 DNA sequence: TGTGCCAGCAGCTTGGGCGGGGGGGCTAATGAGCAGTTCTTC.

V gene TRBV3-1 combines with J gene TRBJ2-4; 10 positions match TRBD1. In germline, CDR1 is LGHDT, CDR2 YNNKEL (reference sequence). V gave up 1 base and J gave up 4 bases; unmatched junction bases: 4. The CDR3 loop spans 16 amino acids. The CDR3 DNA follows: TGTGCCAGCAGCCAAGGGGACAGGGGCTGGAAAAACATTCAGTACTTC. This sequence encodes CASSQGDRGWKNIQYF.